The present T cell receptor (beta chain) was sequenced within a study of T cell repertoires in cytomegalovirus infection. Regarding the study as a whole: HLA-C-restricted CMV-specific TCR beta clonotypes prevailed in the ex vivo response.

TCRdb reprocessed the reads via MiXCR and lists one record per CDR3 protein. The repertoire includes about 160,000 distinct CDR3 sequences, about 22% of them detected once, and around a quarter sits in the top ten. Concerning this clonotype itself: The antigen is unknown.

The CDR3 is made up of 12 amino acids. The germline gives CDR1 DFQATT, CDR2 SNEGSKA (reference sequence). Trimming removed 3 bases from V and 2 bases from J, with 8 bases in between. The chain couples TRBV20-1 to TRBJ2-7; D tentatively fits TRBD1 or TRBD2 (5 bases each). The sample was CD8+ T cells from cultured PBMCs, taken from culture after CMV antigen stimulation. This TCR was recovered from a human donor in good health (CMV status not recorded). Some clones in this sample may be carry-over from other donors' samples. CDR3 loop: CSASEGTYEQYF. CDR3 in DNA: TGCAGTGCTAGCGAGGGGACCTACGAGCAGTACTTC.